The 17 T cell receptor beta chains reported below all come from one sample, sequenced in a study of T cell responses to AZD1222 COVID-19 vaccine. Sequenced by immunoSEQ multiplex PCR; TCRdb stores in-frame clones only, minus some. This table holds 130,000 or so clones, about 89% found once. The sequencing used peripheral blood, collected on day 0 of AZD1222 vaccination. The source is an adult in good health.

The rearrangement uses TRBV7-3 and TRBJ1-1; the D is unclear. V shed 1 base and J shed 0 bases, with 9 bases lying between them. Germline assignment: CDR1 SGHTA and CDR2 FQGTGA. The CDR3 has 15 residues. CDR3 in DNA: TGTGCCAGCAGCTTAATCCCCCAAATGAACACTGAAGCTTTCTTT. Its translation: CASSLIPQMNTEAFF.

The chain employs TRBV6-5 and TRBJ2-6, with 9 bases fitting TRBD1. Looked up from germline, CDR1 is MNHEY and CDR2 is SVGAGI. Trimming at V came to 5 bases and at J to 10 bases, leaving 6 bases not matched to a gene. CDR3 length: 14 amino acids. The CDR3 loop reads CASSPGTGSNVLTF. Written as DNA, the CDR3 is TGTGCCAGCAGTCCCGGGACAGGGAGTAACGTCCTGACTTTC.

The chain couples TRBV19 to TRBJ1-5; D is perhaps TRBD1 (5 bases). The CDR3 loop spans 13 amino acids. Germline loops: CDR1 LNHDA, CDR2 SQIVND (reference sequence). Deletions cut 3 bases from V and 6 bases from J, with 9 bases between. CDR3 sequence: CASSIRGGQPQHF. The CDR3 coding sequence is TGTGCCAGTAGTATTAGGGGCGGTCAGCCCCAGCATTTT.

The chain is built from TRBV7-3 and TRBJ2-1, with 9 bases aligning to TRBD2. CDR1 and CDR2 from the germline V gene are SGHTA and FQGTGA. Trimming cost V 1 base and J 1 base; bases outside gene matches: 5. CDR3 length: 17 amino acids. DNA for the CDR3: TGTGCCAGCAGCTTAAATCCTAGCGGGGCGTCCTACAATGAGCAGTTCTTC. Its protein product is CASSLNPSGASYNEQFF.

The chain links TRBV2 to TRBJ1-2; the match to TRBD1 covers 7 bases. V was clipped by 7 bases and J by 4 bases; unmatched bases: 6. The CDR3 has 13 residues. The V gene's germline CDR1 is SNHLY and CDR2 FYNNEI. CDR3 nucleotides: TGTGCCAGCATTTCGGGACAGTCCTATGGCTACACCTTC. Protein: CASISGQSYGYTF.

The genes are TRBV14 and TRBJ1-2, with D possibly being TRBD1 (6 bases). This CDR3 spans 13 amino acids. Germline V gives CDR1 SGHDN, CDR2 FVKESK. V was trimmed by 6 bases and J by 7 bases, leaving 15 bases between them. The CDR3 DNA reads TGTGCCAGCAGTCCCACAGGGTTGGGTGGCTACACCTTC. It specifies CASSPTGLGGYTF.

The V and J genes are TRBV7-2 and TRBJ1-5; possibly TRBD1 for D (6 bases). The CDR3 is 13 amino acids. From germline, CDR1 is SGHTA and CDR2 FQGNSA. V lost 5 bases, J lost 6 bases, and 11 bases lay in between. The CDR3 spells CASSPNRAQPQHF. CDR3 DNA sequence: TGTGCCAGCAGCCCCAACAGGGCTCAGCCCCAGCATTTT.

This rearrangement joins TRBV27 to TRBJ1-2; tentatively, D is TRBD1 (5 bases). Germline CDR1 is MNHEY and CDR2 is SMNVEV (reference sequence). The CDR3 runs 16 residues. The V gene lost 3 bases and the J gene lost 4 bases, with 18 bases spanning the gap. The CDR3 nucleotides read TGTGCCAGCAGTTTCCTCCCCCCGGGACTGCCCTATGGCTACACCTTC. Its protein is CASSFLPPGLPYGYTF.

The chain links TRBV6-2 or TRBV6-3 to TRBJ2-4; D gene uncertain. Germline CDR1 reads MNHEY; CDR2 reads SVGEGT. Trimming shortened V by 6 bases and J by 2 bases, and 11 bases separated the two germline ends. The CDR3 is made up of 14 amino acids. The CDR3 region is CASSTRRTKNIQYF. As DNA, the CDR3 is TGTGCCAGCAGCACCCGCCGGACCAAAAACATTCAGTACTTC.

The V and J genes are TRBV28 and TRBJ1-5, with D tentatively TRBD1 (5 bases). Trimming removed 6 bases from V and 5 bases from J, with 14 bases in between. Germline V lookup: CDR1 MDHEN, CDR2 SYDVKM. The CDR3 loop spans 14 amino acids. Here the CDR3 reads CASSKWGGDQPQHF. The CDR3 DNA follows: TGTGCCAGCAGCAAATGGGGGGGGGATCAGCCCCAGCATTTT.

The chain carries TRBV19 and TRBJ2-7; maybe TRBD1 (5 bases). The CDR3 is made up of 13 amino acids. Trimming removed 1 base at V and 6 bases at J, with 10 bases between. Germline V gives CDR1 LNHDA, CDR2 SQIVND (reference sequence). The CDR3 protein is CASSIGQSGEQYF. CDR3 coding DNA: TGTGCCAGTAGTATAGGACAGAGTGGCGAGCAGTACTTC.

The chain uses TRBV28 and TRBJ2-7; 10 bases line up with TRBD1. Trimming cost V 6 bases and J 6 bases; bases outside gene matches: 8. The CDR3 contains 14 residues. The germline V gene has CDR1 MDHEN and CDR2 SYDVKM. CDR3 region: CASRTTGGVSEQYF. CDR3 bases: TGTGCCAGCAGAACGACAGGGGGCGTATCCGAGCAGTACTTC.

The rearrangement uses TRBV2 and TRBJ2-2, with D unresolved. Germline CDR1 SNHLY, CDR2 FYNNEI. V lost 6 bases to trimming and J lost 8 bases, with 13 bases between them. There are 13 residues in the CDR3. Here the CDR3 DNA reads TGTGCCAGCAGAGTAGTGGACCGAGGGGAGCTGTTTTTT. Its translation: CASRVVDRGELFF.

The chain carries TRBV28 and TRBJ2-7, with 10 positions matching TRBD2. The CDR3 sequence is 16 residues long. V trimming: 2 bases; J trimming: 2 bases; junction bases outside the gene matches: 6. The germline V gene has CDR1 MDHEN and CDR2 SYDVKM. DNA for the CDR3: TGTGCCAGCAGTTTAGTGGGGAGCGGGAGGGCCTACGAGCAGTACTTC. It codes for CASSLVGSGRAYEQYF. The whole variable domain, remainder taken from reference TRBV28 and TRBJ2-7, is DVKVTQSSRYLVKRTGEKVFLECVQDMDHENMFWYRQDPGLGLRLIYFSYDVKMKEKGDIPEGYSVSREKKERFSLILESASTNQTSMYLCASSLVGSGRAYEQYFGPGTRLTVT.

This clone was counted a few times. V and J are TRBV12-3 or TRBV12-4 and TRBJ1-5; no firm D call. The V end was cut by 8 bases, the J end by 3 bases, with 11 bases between. The CDR3 consists of 13 residues. CDR3 DNA sequence: TGTGCCAGCCAGCCGGGCCACAATCAGCCCCAGCATTTT. As protein: CASQPGHNQPQHF.

V gene TRBV5-1 combines with J gene TRBJ2-1, with a weak D call TRBD1 (6 bases). The CDR3 spans 14 residues. V was shortened by 1 base and J by 5 bases, with 10 bases between the two germline ends. Germline V gene sequence: CDR1 SGHRS, CDR2 YFSETQ. The CDR3 is CASSLRPGDNEQFF. The CDR3 DNA follows: TGCGCCAGCAGCTTGAGGCCAGGGGACAATGAGCAGTTCTTC. Filled out from reference TRBV5-1 and TRBJ2-1, the complete variable domain reads KAGVTQTPRYLIKTRGQQVTLSCSPISGHRSVSWYQQTPGQGLQFLFEYFSETQRNKGNFPGRFSGRQFSNSRSEMNVSTLELGDSALYLCASSLRPGDNEQFFGPGTRLTVL.

This chain joins TRBV19 and TRBJ2-7; D perhaps matches TRBD1 (6 bases). CDR3 length equals 15 residues. CDR1 is LNHDA, CDR2 SQIVND, per germline (reference sequence). V was cut by 1 base and J by 2 bases, with 12 bases left in between. The chain's CDR3 is CASSIASRGPYEQYF. CDR3 coding DNA: TGTGCCAGTAGTATAGCTAGCAGGGGTCCCTACGAGCAGTACTTC.